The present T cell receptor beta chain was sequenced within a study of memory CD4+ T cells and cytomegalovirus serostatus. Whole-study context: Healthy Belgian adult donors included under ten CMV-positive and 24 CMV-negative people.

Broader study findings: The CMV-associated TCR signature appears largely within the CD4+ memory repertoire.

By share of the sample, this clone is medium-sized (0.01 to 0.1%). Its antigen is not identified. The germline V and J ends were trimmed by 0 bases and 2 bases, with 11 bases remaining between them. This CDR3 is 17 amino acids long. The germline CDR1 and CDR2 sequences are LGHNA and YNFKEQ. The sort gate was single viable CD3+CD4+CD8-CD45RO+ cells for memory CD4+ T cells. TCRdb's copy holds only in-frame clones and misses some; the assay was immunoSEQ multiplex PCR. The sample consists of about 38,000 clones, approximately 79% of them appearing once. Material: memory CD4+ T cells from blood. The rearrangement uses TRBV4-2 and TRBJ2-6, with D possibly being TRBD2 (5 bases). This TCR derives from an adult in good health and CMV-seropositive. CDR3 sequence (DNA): TGTGCCAGCAGCCAAGACGGGGATCTGGCTGGGGCCAACGTCCTGACTTTC. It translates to CASSQDGDLAGANVLTF.